This TCR beta chain is from a study of regulatory T cells in long-lasting Graves disease. The study, taken as a whole, reports: There were preferences for TRBV28, TRBJ1-2 and TRBJ2-5 in persistent disease. Newly diagnosed Graves' patients exceeded persistent ones in TCR diversity.

This clonotype has at least ten counts. Its antigen is unknown. iRepertoire HTBI primers and Arm-PCR of CDR3 regions built TCR beta libraries. TCRdb redid the calling of the multiplex PCR reads with MiXCR, one entry per CDR3 protein. Of about 400,000 distinct CDR3 sequences listed, around 20% were seen once; the top ten hold less than 25%. The germline V and J ends were trimmed by 6 bases and 8 bases, with 13 bases remaining between them. The germline V gene encodes CDR1 MDHEN and CDR2 SYDVKM. There are 12 residues in the CDR3. Time point denoted: persistent/refractory GD, antithyroid drugs over 5 years with positive TRAb. PBMCs provided the RNA from which the TCR library was made. Patients met American Thyroid Association criteria for Graves' disease. Peripheral blood, approximately 9 milliliters per patient, was collected in EDTA tubes.

This sequence joins TRBV28 and TRBJ1-2; D might be TRBD1 (5 bases). The sequenced sample was peripheral blood mononuclear cells (PBMCs), obtained when the disease was refractory, from a patient treated with antithyroid drugs. The clonotype comes from a female donor with Graves disease. The CDR3 bases are TGTGCCAGCAGAACTGGGGCGCGAGGCTACACCTTC. It translates to CASRTGARGYTF.